What follows are 29 T cell receptor beta chains derived from one specimen sequenced in a study of T cells in Graves' hyperthyroidism and ophthalmopathy. Amplification targeted TCR beta CDR3 regions from RNA transcripts. In the first-round RT-PCR of the TCR CDR3, the HTBI primer set was used. TCRdb used MiXCR to reprocess the multiplex PCR reads, holding one entry per CDR3 protein. Counted here are some 690,000 distinct CDR3 sequences, approximately 15% occurring once; the ten biggest clones make up about 14%. The sequencing sample was made of blood. The receptors were sampled from a man between 50 and 59 years old with Graves' hyperthyroidism.

This chain links TRBV10-3 with TRBJ2-7; D unresolved. Per the germline V gene, CDR1 is ENHRY and CDR2 is SYGVKD. V gave up 1 base and J gave up 3 bases, with 13 bases separating them. The CDR3 runs to 15 residues. The CDR3 sequence: CAISELQPNNYEQYF. The CDR3 coding sequence is TGTGCCATCAGTGAGTTGCAGCCGAATAACTACGAGCAGTACTTC.

In its sample, this clonotype was seen many times. CDR3: CASRPIAGGPGTQYF. The CDR3 coding sequence is TGTGCCAGCAGGCCCATAGCGGGAGGGCCAGGTACGCAGTATTTT. The V and J genes are TRBV28 and TRBJ2-3, with 11 bases fitting TRBD2. CDR1 is MDHEN, CDR2 SYDVKM, per germline. V lost 6 bases to trimming and J lost 8 bases; unmatched junction nucleotides: 10. The CDR3 consists of 15 residues.

This clonotype was seen ten or more times. The rearrangement uses TRBV6-1 and TRBJ2-7, with 7 bases fitting TRBD1. This CDR3 spans 13 amino acids. Germline values: CDR1 MNHNS, CDR2 SASEGT. J gave up 6 bases and V 7 bases, and 9 bases lay outside the gene matches. The CDR3 coding sequence is TGTGCCAGCACCTCGCCAGGGGGTCGCGAGCAGTACTTC. This encodes CASTSPGGREQYF.

The sample holds many counts of this clonotype. The chain has TRBV28 and TRBJ2-7, with 10 bases aligning to TRBD2. Trimming at V came to 7 bases and at J to 6 bases, leaving 9 bases not matched to a gene. The CDR3 length is 14 residues. CDR1 and CDR2 from the germline V gene are MDHEN and SYDVKM. CDR3 in amino acids: CASTPSGRLGEQYF. CDR3 DNA: TGTGCCAGCACCCCTAGCGGGAGATTGGGCGAGCAGTACTTC. The variable domain in full, with the rest retrieved from reference TRBV28 and TRBJ2-7, is DVKVTQSSRYLVKRTGEKVFLECVQDMDHENMFWYRQDPGLGLRLIYFSYDVKMKEKGDIPEGYSVSREKKERFSLILESASTNQTSMYLCASTPSGRLGEQYFGPGTRLTVT.

J is TRBJ1-2 and V is TRBV29-1, with 7 positions matching TRBD1. Germline lookup yields CDR1 SQVTM and CDR2 ANQGSEA. The CDR3 sequence is 12 residues long. The V segment lost 6 bases and the J segment 8 bases; nucleotides outside the gene matches: 9. CDR3: CSVVRGLEGYTF. CDR3 sequence (DNA): TGCAGCGTAGTGAGGGGGCTAGAGGGCTACACCTTC.

This chain connects TRBV5-4 to TRBJ2-7; 9 nucleotides align to TRBD2. The CDR3 contains 14 residues. The germline gives CDR1 SGHNT, CDR2 YYREEE (reference sequence). V shed 4 bases, J shed 5 bases, and the junction held 7 bases outside the gene matches. Written as DNA, the CDR3 is TGTGCCAGCAGCCCGGGACTAGCTTGGGACGAGCAGTACTTC. Protein product: CASSPGLAWDEQYF.

The chain has TRBV20-1 and TRBJ2-7; TRBD2 aligns across 14 bases. Looked up from germline, CDR1 is DFQATT and CDR2 is SNEGSKA (reference sequence). The length of the CDR3 is 19 residues. J was trimmed by 0 bases and V by 6 bases; bases with no gene match: 16. This CDR3 reads CSAAGTSGSGALSSYEQYF. The CDR3 region has the DNA TGCAGTGCGGCCGGGACTAGCGGGAGTGGGGCTTTAAGCTCCTACGAGCAGTACTTC.

In regard to this clonotype: Compared with germline, one end of the junction differs, possibly owing to a read error. CDR3 in amino acids: CASSPSRGGASGRALSYNDQFF. CDR3 bases: TGTGCCAGCAGCCCGTCTCGCGGGGGTGCGAGCGGGAGGGCCCTTTCCTACAATGACCAGTTCTTC. The gene calls are TRBV11-2 and TRBJ2-1; 10 bases map to TRBD2. This CDR3 is built from 22 residues. Germline assignment: CDR1 SGHAT and CDR2 FQNNGV. Complete variable domain (other parts from reference TRBV11-2 and TRBJ2-1): EAGVAQSPRYKIIEKRQSVAFWCNPISGHATLYWYQQILGQGPKLLIQFQNNGVVDDSQLPKDRFSAERLKGVDSTLKIQPAKLEDSAVYLCASSPSRGGASGRALSYNDQFFGPGTRLTVL.

The V and J genes are TRBV7-9 and TRBJ2-3; D gene uncertain. The CDR3 length is 13 residues. V was shortened by 2 bases and J by 5 bases, with 8 bases between the two germline ends. Germline loops: CDR1 SEHNR, CDR2 FQNEAQ (reference sequence). Here the CDR3 DNA reads TGTGCCAGCAGCTTACTAGTTAGAGATACGCAGTATTTT. Amino acids: CASSLLVRDTQYF.

This clonotype has a count of ten or more. The rearrangement uses TRBV2 and TRBJ1-4, with 7 positions matching TRBD1. The CDR3 totals 15 residues. Unmatched junction bases numbered 1, after V lost 3 bases and J lost 0 bases. CDR1 and CDR2 from the germline V gene are SNHLY and FYNNEI. In DNA form, the CDR3 reads TGTGCCAGCAGTGAGCAGGGGGCAACTAATGAAAAACTGTTTTTT. Amino acid sequence: CASSEQGATNEKLFF.

The sample holds many counts of this clonotype. The gene calls are TRBV30 and TRBJ1-5, with D perhaps TRBD1 (5 bases). V lost 2 bases and J 1 base, leaving 6 bases between the germline ends. The CDR3 runs 13 residues. Germline CDR1 reads GTSNPN; CDR2 reads SVGIG (reference sequence). CDR3 in DNA: TGTGCCTGGAGTCGGGACAGCAATCAGCCCCAGCATTTT. Protein product: CAWSRDSNQPQHF.

In its sample, this clonotype was seen a few times. The J gene is TRBJ2-7, the V gene TRBV20-1; 7 nucleotides agree with TRBD1. The junction had 13 bases not matched to a gene; V was cut back by 6 bases and J by 5 bases. The CDR3 is 14 amino acids. Germline loops: CDR1 DFQATT, CDR2 SNEGSKA (reference sequence). The chain's CDR3 is CSAYRSTGSHEQYF. For the CDR3, the DNA is TGCAGTGCCTACCGCTCGACAGGGTCCCACGAGCAGTACTTC.

This chain connects TRBV25-1 to TRBJ2-1; D not certain. The CDR3 totals 16 residues. V was pared by 1 base and J by 6 bases, with 16 bases between. From germline, CDR1 is MGHDK and CDR2 SYGVNS. Here the CDR3 DNA reads TGTGCCAGCAGTGAATTTCAGGACCATCCCCCCAATGAGCAGTTCTTC. Translation gives CASSEFQDHPPNEQFF.

This clonotype appeared many times. V gene TRBV6-5 combines with J gene TRBJ2-7, with D hard to call. With 0 bases removed from V and 7 bases from J, the gap between germline ends came to 4 bases. Per germline, CDR1 MNHEY and CDR2 SVGAGI. CDR3 length equals 11 residues. DNA of the CDR3: TGTGCCAGCAGTTACTCTAGGGAGCAGTACTTC. Its translation: CASSYSREQYF.

The table lists this clonotype with many counts. The chain recombines TRBV7-9 with TRBJ2-5, with D maybe TRBD2 (5 bases). The CDR3 totals 11 residues. Trimming left V 11 bases short and J 4 bases short, with 11 bases between. Germline V gene data show CDR1 as SEHNR and CDR2 as FQNEAQ (reference sequence). CDR3 DNA sequence: TGTGCCGCTGAAGGAGGAGAGACCCAGTACTTC. As protein: CAAEGGETQYF.

The chain employs TRBV12-3 or TRBV12-4 and TRBJ2-7; D is possibly TRBD2 (5 bases). Trimming took 3 bases from V and 0 from J, leaving 9 bases between them. There are 14 residues in the CDR3. CDR3 sequence (DNA): TGTGCCAGCAGTTTTGACTATAACTCCTACGAGCAGTACTTC. It is translated as CASSFDYNSYEQYF.

This clonotype was detected once. Because the CDR3 is missing its conserved closing phenylalanine or tryptophan, this is likely a read error. The chain recombines TRBV28 with TRBJ1-6; D remains unclear. The CDR3 is 12 amino acids. CDR1 and CDR2 (germline): MDHEN, SYDVKM. V lost 4 bases and J lost 14, with 12 bases in between. The CDR3 DNA follows: TGTGCCAGCAGTTCCGAAACGGGATCCCTCCACCTT. The encoded protein is CASSSETGSLHL.

This clonotype was found many times. The V gene is TRBV20-1, the J gene TRBJ2-1; D not certain. This CDR3 is 13 amino acids long. V was clipped by 2 bases and J by 5 bases, with 10 bases between them. CDR1 DFQATT and CDR2 SNEGSKA come from the germline V gene (reference sequence). This CDR3 reads CSARPPGNNEQFF. CDR3 bases: TGCAGTGCTAGACCCCCTGGGAACAATGAGCAGTTCTTC.

This clonotype was counted at least ten times. The rearrangement uses TRBV30 and TRBJ1-2, with D maybe TRBD1 (5 bases). From germline, CDR1 is GTSNPN and CDR2 SVGIG (reference sequence). V gave up 4 bases and J gave up 2 bases, with 11 bases separating them. The CDR3 has 13 residues. Here the CDR3 reads CAWTRDDNYGYTF. The CDR3 DNA follows: TGTGCCTGGACCCGGGACGACAACTATGGCTACACCTTC.

In this sample, this clonotype turned up many times. The chain combines TRBV7-2 with TRBJ2-7, with 8 bases fitting TRBD1. The CDR3 is 16 amino acids. J was trimmed by 5 bases and V by 4 bases; bases with no gene match: 13. Germline V gene data show CDR1 as SGHTA and CDR2 as FQGNSA. The CDR3 DNA sequence: TGTGCCAGCAGCTCTTCAACCTGGACAGGGAACAACGAGCAGTACTTC. This encodes CASSSSTWTGNNEQYF.

Comment on this clonotype: This may arise from a read error, as a much more abundant clone is one base away. The chain carries TRBV7-8 and TRBJ2-7; D assignment may be TRBD1 or TRBD2 (5 bases each). CDR3 length: 15 residues. Germline V gene data show CDR1 as SGHVS and CDR2 as FQNEAQ. V shed 0 bases and J shed 2 bases, with 11 bases lying between them. CDR3 DNA: TGTGCCAGCAGCTTAGCGGCAGGGAGCCCCTACGAGCAGTACTTC. Translated, it gives CASSLAAGSPYEQYF.

This clonotype was counted a few times. At one end, the junction sequence differs from germline, possibly due to a read error. This chain connects TRBV7-9 to TRBJ2-3, with 7 bases matching TRBD1. The CDR3 is 16 amino acids. Germline CDR1 reads SEHNR; CDR2 reads FQNEAQ (reference sequence). CDR3 residues: CASSTRDRDSTDTQYF. The CDR3, as DNA: TGTGCCAGCAGCACCCGGGACAGAGATAGCACAGATACGCAATATTTT.

J is TRBJ2-3 and V is TRBV6-1; 8 bases are shared with TRBD2. Trimming at V came to 5 bases and at J to 2 bases, leaving 3 bases not matched to a gene. The germline V gene has CDR1 MNHNS and CDR2 SASEGT. There are 14 residues in the CDR3. DNA of the CDR3: TGTGCCAGCAGTCGGGGGGGGGTCACAGATACGCAGTATTTT. Its protein product is CASSRGGVTDTQYF.

This clonotype showed up just a few times. This chain uses TRBV10-2 with TRBJ2-2; D gene ambiguous. Germline V lookup: CDR1 WSHSY, CDR2 SAAADI. V lost 4 bases to trimming and J lost 9 bases, with 18 bases between them. This CDR3 is 15 amino acids long. DNA for the CDR3: TGCGCCAGCAGTGGCGAGACCTTTTCTCCCCGGGAGCTGTTTTTT. It codes for CASSGETFSPRELFF.

This clonotype was picked up a small number of times. The J gene is TRBJ1-1, the V gene TRBV4-3; possible D gene TRBD1, 5 bases. The CDR3 has 16 residues. CDR1 is LGHNA, CDR2 YSLEER, per germline. Trimming left V 0 bases short and J 4 bases short, with 15 bases between. CDR3 in DNA: TGCGCCAGCAGCCAAGATTTCGGCAGGGTGATCACTGAAGCTTTCTTT. Amino acids: CASSQDFGRVITEAFF.

In this sample, this clonotype turned up many times. The V and J genes are TRBV5-1 and TRBJ2-2; 11 positions agree with TRBD1. The CDR3 consists of 15 residues. The V segment lost 6 bases and the J segment 2 bases; nucleotides outside the gene matches: 3. The germline gives CDR1 SGHRS, CDR2 YFSETQ. As DNA, the CDR3 is TGCGCCAGCAACGGACAGGGGGCAAACACCGGGGAGCTGTTTTTT. Translated: CASNGQGANTGELFF.

This clonotype was detected many times. V is TRBV5-1 and J is TRBJ1-2, with D unresolved. V lost 2 bases and J lost 8, with 16 bases in between. This CDR3 is built from 14 residues. Germline CDR1 reads SGHRS; CDR2 reads YFSETQ. CDR3 in DNA: TGCGCCAGCAGCTTCACATCCAGGATGGAGGGCTACACCTTC. It codes for CASSFTSRMEGYTF.

The sample holds many counts of this clonotype. The V gene is TRBV10-1, the J gene TRBJ2-5, with TRBD2 identical over 12 bases. J gave up 5 bases and V 8 bases, and 18 bases lay outside the gene matches. The V gene's germline CDR1 is WNHNN and CDR2 SYGVQD (reference sequence). CDR3 length: 18 amino acids. In DNA, the CDR3 is TGCGCCAGCCAGATACTAGCGGGAGGACCCCGCGTTGTGGAGACCCAGTACTTC. This codes for CASQILAGGPRVVETQYF.

In its sample, this clonotype was seen many times. This chain's CDR3 is CASGNRGNEQFF. The CDR3 DNA sequence: TGTGCCAGCGGCAACAGGGGGAATGAGCAGTTCTTC. V is TRBV6-2 or TRBV6-3 and J is TRBJ2-1, with TRBD1 matching over 8 bases. The CDR3 is 12 amino acids. Germline loops: CDR1 MNHEY, CDR2 SVGEGT. V lost 8 bases, J lost 7 bases, and 4 bases stayed unmatched.